Shown below are 32 T cell receptor beta chains from a single sample sequenced in a study of T cell responses to AZD1222 COVID-19 vaccine. Repertoires were generated with immunoSEQ multiplex PCR, while TCRdb's copy carries only in-frame clones and drops some. The sample records some 100,000 clones, under 90% being singletons. This material consisted of peripheral blood, taken on day 0 of AZD1222 vaccination. The receptors originated from an adult in good health.

Concerning this clone itself: The final CDR3 position lacks the conserved phenylalanine or tryptophan, pointing to a likely read error. This chain links TRBV5-1 with TRBJ1-6; TRBD1 is a possible D gene (5 bases). The germline V gene has CDR1 SGHRS and CDR2 YFSETQ. The ends were cut back, 4 bases at V and 8 bases at J, with 22 bases in the middle. This CDR3 is built from 17 residues. CDR3 amino acids: CASSISSLGGSDSPLHL. CDR3 sequence (DNA): TGCGCCAGCAGCATCTCTAGTCTTGGGGGTTCGGATTCACCCCTCCACCTT.

The V gene is TRBV19, the J gene TRBJ1-1, with TRBD1 matching over 7 bases. Germline CDR1 is LNHDA and CDR2 is SQIVND (reference sequence). V trimming: 5 bases; J trimming: 4 bases; junction bases outside the gene matches: 7. The CDR3 contains 14 residues. The CDR3 loop is CASSVLRGTTEAFF. CDR3 in DNA: TGTGCCAGTAGTGTCCTCAGGGGGACCACTGAAGCTTTCTTT.

V usage is TRBV18 and J usage is TRBJ1-2; unclear D gene. Germline CDR1 reads KGHSH; CDR2 reads LQKENI. This CDR3 is built from 14 residues. Trimming shortened V by 0 bases and J by 5 bases, and 10 bases separated the two germline ends. The CDR3: CASSPPTGKYGYTF. CDR3 coding DNA: TGTGCCAGCTCACCACCGACGGGGAAGTATGGCTACACCTTC.

CDR3 nucleotides: TGTGCCAGCAGTTTAATGACACAGGGGCACACTGAAGCTTTCTTT. Protein product: CASSLMTQGHTEAFF. The chain carries TRBV27 and TRBJ1-1; 7 bases match TRBD1. The CDR3 covers 15 residues. Germline lookup yields CDR1 MNHEY and CDR2 SMNVEV (reference sequence). After removal of 2 bases from V and 3 bases from J, the junction contained 6 bases not matched to a gene.

This sequence joins TRBV5-1 and TRBJ2-3; TRBD1 aligns across 8 bases. This CDR3 has 16 residues. V dropped 2 bases and J dropped 2; count of bases not matched to a gene: 7. CDR1 SGHRS and CDR2 YFSETQ come from the germline V gene. This CDR3 reads CASSLPGTGPTDTQYF. The CDR3 DNA follows: TGCGCCAGCAGCTTACCCGGGACAGGACCCACAGATACGCAGTATTTT.

The chain is built from TRBV5-4 and TRBJ1-1; tentative D call: TRBD1 (5 bases). The CDR3 contains 13 residues. The germline CDR1 and CDR2 sequences are SGHNT and YYREEE (reference sequence). Trimming shortened V by 6 bases and J by 4 bases, and 13 bases separated the two germline ends. The CDR3 nucleotides are TGTGCCAGCACGCCCGGGGGGGGCACTGAAGCTTTCTTT. This codes for CASTPGGGTEAFF.

J is TRBJ1-1 and V is TRBV6-5, with TRBD1 identical over 8 bases. This CDR3 spans 14 amino acids. Trimming at V came to 5 bases and at J to 7 bases, leaving 9 bases not matched to a gene. Per the germline V gene, CDR1 is MNHEY and CDR2 is SVGAGI. This CDR3 is CASSRQGREGEAFF. CDR3 DNA sequence: TGTGCCAGCAGTCGACAGGGGCGGGAGGGTGAAGCTTTCTTT.

CDR3 in amino acids: CASSYSPRTYGYTF. The CDR3 coding sequence is TGTGCCAGCAGTTACTCCCCGCGGACCTATGGCTACACCTTC. The rearrangement joins TRBV6-5 to TRBJ1-2; no definite D call. Germline CDR1 reads MNHEY; CDR2 reads SVGAGI. CDR3 length: 14 amino acids. Trimming stripped 0 bases from V and 4 bases from J, with 9 bases between.

The chain is built from TRBV21-1 and TRBJ1-1; no DNA check was done on the table's D call, TRBD1. TRBV21-1 is given as a pseudogene. The CDR3 is made up of 13 amino acids. CDR3 DNA: TGTGCCAGCAGCGCCTCGACATCAAATGAAGCTTTCTTT. Its translation: CASSASTSNEAFF.

The chain recombines TRBV21-1 with TRBJ2-6. TRBV21-1 is tagged as a pseudogene. CDR3 length: 19 residues. CDR3 coding DNA: TGTGCCAGCAGCAATACGAACGTTCTCCCCGGATCTGGGGCCAACGTCCTGACTTTC. It encodes CASSNTNVLPGSGANVLTF.

This clone was found once. For the CDR3, the DNA is TGTGCCAGTGTATCGGGTCGCAATCAGCCCCAGCATTTT. Protein: CASVSGRNQPQHF. J is TRBJ1-5 and V is TRBV28; D is ambiguous. CDR3 size: 13 residues. Trimming cost V 9 bases and J 2 bases, with 11 bases left between them. CDR1 and CDR2 from the germline V gene are MDHEN and SYDVKM.

The chain employs TRBV5-4 and TRBJ2-3; no definite D call. The CDR3 has 16 amino acids. V was clipped by 0 bases and J by 2 bases, with 13 bases between them. Germline V gene lookup returns CDR1 SGHNT and CDR2 YYREEE (reference sequence). CDR3 amino acids: CASSLAVSSSTDTQYF. CDR3 bases: TGTGCCAGCAGCTTGGCGGTTAGCTCTTCCACAGATACGCAGTATTTT.

The chain links TRBV13 to TRBJ1-1, with unresolved D. The CDR3 sequence is 14 residues long. Germline CDR1 PRHDT, CDR2 FYEKMQ (reference sequence). V gave up 5 bases and J gave up 3 bases, with 13 bases separating them. The CDR3 sequence is CASSPGRRDTEAFF. The DNA for the CDR3 is TGTGCCAGCAGCCCCGGGCGGCGGGACACTGAAGCTTTCTTT.

Only one count was recorded for this clone. The chain is built from TRBV2 and TRBJ2-6; 10 nucleotides line up with TRBD2. The CDR3 is made up of 16 amino acids. V shed 6 bases, J shed 8 bases, and the junction held 10 bases outside the gene matches. Germline CDR1 reads SNHLY; CDR2 reads FYNNEI. The DNA for the CDR3 is TGTGCCAGCAGCGCAGGACTAGCGGTTGAATCCAACGTCCTGACTTTC. Encoded protein: CASSAGLAVESNVLTF.

The V call is TRBV20-1, the J call TRBJ1-6, with 8 bases identical to TRBD1. Looked up from germline, CDR1 is DFQATT and CDR2 is SNEGSKA (reference sequence). V shed 3 bases and J 11 bases; nucleotides not matched to a gene: 9. The length of the CDR3 is 14 residues. The CDR3 loop reads CSASFSGQGPPLHF. The CDR3 coding sequence is TGCAGTGCTAGTTTTTCAGGACAGGGCCCACCCCTCCACTTT.

The chain employs TRBV11-3 and TRBJ2-2, with D uncertain. The CDR3 runs 15 residues. V lost 1 base and J lost 4, with 10 bases in between. Germline values: CDR1 SGHNT, CDR2 YENEEA. Here the CDR3 reads CASSLGGFITGELFF. In DNA, the CDR3 is TGTGCCAGCAGCTTAGGGGGTTTTATCACCGGGGAGCTGTTTTTT.

The chain joins TRBV28 to TRBJ1-2; 8 nucleotides align to TRBD1. The CDR3 extends over 13 amino acids. J was trimmed by 8 bases and V by 6 bases; bases with no gene match: 8. The germline V gene encodes CDR1 MDHEN and CDR2 SYDVKM. In nucleotides, the CDR3 is TGTGCCAGCAGCCGGACAGGGAATTACGGCTACACCTTC. It encodes CASSRTGNYGYTF.

The chain links TRBV6-5 to TRBJ1-2; D gene ambiguous. This CDR3 spans 14 amino acids. Germline values: CDR1 MNHEY, CDR2 SVGAGI. Trimming stripped 2 bases from V and 4 bases from J, with 11 bases between. This CDR3 reads CASSYQSEGYGYTF. The CDR3 nucleotides are TGTGCCAGCAGTTACCAGAGCGAGGGCTATGGCTACACCTTC.

In its sample, this clone was seen a few times. The CDR3 region is CASSEAKGGNQPQHF. In DNA, the CDR3 is TGTGCCAGCAGTGAAGCTAAGGGAGGGAATCAGCCCCAGCATTTT. The chain recombines TRBV6-1 with TRBJ1-5; D not certain. With 0 bases removed from V and 4 bases from J, the gap between germline ends came to 10 bases. The CDR3 sequence is 15 residues long. Germline V CDR1 and CDR2: MNHNS, SASEGT.

The V gene is TRBV5-6, the J gene TRBJ1-6; 9 bases agree with TRBD1. The CDR3 has 13 amino acids. CDR1 and CDR2 (germline): SGHDT, YYEEEE. V lost 5 bases, J lost 13 bases, and 7 bases stayed unmatched. CDR3 amino acids: CASRGQGDVPLHF. The CDR3 coding sequence is TGTGCCAGCAGGGGACAGGGCGATGTCCCCCTCCACTTT.

V usage is TRBV10-2 and J usage is TRBJ2-7, with 11 bases matching TRBD2. Germline CDR1 and CDR2: WSHSY and SAAADI. This CDR3 region has 14 residues. V dropped 7 bases and J dropped 2; count of bases not matched to a gene: 4. CDR3 protein: CASNLAGGPYEQYF. Written as DNA, the CDR3 is TGCGCCAGCAATTTAGCGGGAGGGCCCTACGAGCAGTACTTC.

V is TRBV7-9 and J is TRBJ1-1; D remains unclear. Germline values: CDR1 SEHNR, CDR2 FQNEAQ (reference sequence). The CDR3 spans 14 residues. The germline V and J ends were trimmed by 0 bases and 4 bases, with 9 bases remaining between them. CDR3 bases: TGTGCCAGCAGCTTAGCCAGTCGGAGCACTGAAGCTTTCTTT. It yields the protein CASSLASRSTEAFF.

This chain connects TRBV7-2 to TRBJ1-4; D unclear. CDR1 and CDR2 from the germline V gene are SGHTA and FQGNSA. V lost 5 bases, J lost 0 bases, and 10 bases lay in between. This CDR3 has 15 residues. The CDR3 DNA is TGTGCCAGCAGCAGTCAGGCCGCAACTAATGAAAAACTGTTTTTT. The encoded protein is CASSSQAATNEKLFF. Using reference TRBV7-2 and TRBJ1-4 for the parts outside the CDR3, the full variable domain is GAGVSQSPSNKVTEKGKDVELRCDPISGHTALYWYRQSLGQGLEFLIYFQGNSAPDKSGLPSDRFSAERTGGSVSTLTIQRTQQEDSAVYLCASSSQAATNEKLFFGSGTQLSVL.

V is TRBV27 and J is TRBJ2-1; no clear D gene. V gave up 6 bases and J gave up 7 bases, with 22 bases separating them. CDR3 length equals 16 residues. Germline assignment: CDR1 MNHEY and CDR2 SMNVEV (reference sequence). The CDR3 DNA is TGTGCCAGCAGCGACCTCACCGTTTCCCCTCTAAATGAGCAGTTCTTC. This sequence encodes CASSDLTVSPLNEQFF.

V gene TRBV30 combines with J gene TRBJ2-3; perhaps TRBD1 as D (5 bases). There are 17 residues in the CDR3. V was trimmed by 0 bases and J by 4 bases, leaving 20 bases between them. Germline assignment: CDR1 GTSNPN and CDR2 SVGIG (reference sequence). This CDR3 reads CAWSVRKAGNRADTQYF. As DNA, the CDR3 is TGTGCCTGGAGTGTACGCAAAGCAGGGAATAGAGCAGATACGCAGTATTTT.

The chain recombines TRBV19 with TRBJ2-2; perhaps TRBD2 as D (6 bases). CDR3 length equals 14 residues. Trimming stripped 7 bases from V and 3 bases from J, with 12 bases between. Germline V gene sequence: CDR1 LNHDA, CDR2 SQIVND (reference sequence). The CDR3: CASTPDYYTGELFF. The CDR3 nucleotides are TGTGCCAGTACTCCGGACTATTACACCGGGGAGCTGTTTTTT.

The J gene is TRBJ2-5, the V gene TRBV28; D might be TRBD1 (6 bases). V was cut by 7 bases and J by 7 bases, with 16 bases left in between. The CDR3 is made up of 13 amino acids. Germline V gene lookup returns CDR1 MDHEN and CDR2 SYDVKM. CDR3 sequence (DNA): TGTGCCAGCAAGAGGACAGCCCAGGGGACCCAGTACTTC. Translated, it gives CASKRTAQGTQYF.

The V and J genes are TRBV5-4 and TRBJ1-2; TRBD1 is a possible D gene (5 bases). This CDR3 comprises 15 residues. V lost 3 bases, J lost 2 bases, and 14 bases lay in between. The V gene's germline CDR1 is SGHNT and CDR2 YYREEE (reference sequence). DNA for the CDR3: TGTGCCAGCAGCTCGGGACGGAGCGGCAACTATGGCTACACCTTC. It encodes CASSSGRSGNYGYTF.

This chain joins TRBV2 and TRBJ2-1; 8 positions agree with TRBD2. The CDR3 runs 15 residues. CDR1 SNHLY and CDR2 FYNNEI come from the germline V gene. The trim removed 1 base at V and 4 bases at J, leaving 3 bases unmatched. CDR3 region: CASSEDAGGYNEQFF. Written as DNA, the CDR3 is TGTGCCAGCAGTGAAGATGCGGGGGGTTACAATGAGCAGTTCTTC.

This clone showed up just once. This chain joins TRBV3-1 (or the pseudogene TRBV3-2) and TRBJ1-1; 7 nucleotides align to TRBD1. CDR1 is LGHDT, CDR2 YNNKEL, per germline (reference sequence). CDR3 size: 14 residues. The trim removed 4 bases at V and 11 bases at J, leaving 13 bases unmatched. The CDR3 DNA sequence: TGTGCCAGCAGCCCCCATGCCGGGGACAGTCAGGCTTTCTTT. Its protein is CASSPHAGDSQAFF.

The V and J genes are TRBV6-5 and TRBJ1-2; possibly TRBD1 for D (6 bases). V lost 6 bases and J lost 4, with 15 bases in between. This CDR3 region has 14 residues. The V gene's germline CDR1 is MNHEY and CDR2 SVGAGI. CDR3 loop: CASRNGGGPYGYTF. For the CDR3, the DNA is TGTGCCAGCAGAAATGGCGGGGGCCCCTATGGCTACACCTTC.

V usage is TRBV5-1 and J usage is TRBJ2-3; no clear D gene. CDR1 SGHRS and CDR2 YFSETQ come from the germline V gene. V was cut by 2 bases and J by 0 bases, with 10 bases left in between. This CDR3 is 15 amino acids long. The DNA for the CDR3 is TGCGCCAGCAGCTTCCGTGGTGAAAGCACAGATACGCAGTATTTT. Its translation is CASSFRGESTDTQYF.